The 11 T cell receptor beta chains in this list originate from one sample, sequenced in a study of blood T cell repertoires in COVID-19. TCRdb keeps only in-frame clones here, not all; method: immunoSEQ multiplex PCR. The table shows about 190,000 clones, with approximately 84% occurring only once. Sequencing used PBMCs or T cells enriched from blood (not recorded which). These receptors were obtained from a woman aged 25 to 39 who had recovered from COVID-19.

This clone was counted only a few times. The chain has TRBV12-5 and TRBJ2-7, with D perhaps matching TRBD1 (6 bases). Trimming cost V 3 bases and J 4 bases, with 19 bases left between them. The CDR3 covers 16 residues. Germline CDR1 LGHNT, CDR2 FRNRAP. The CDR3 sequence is CASGFGDTREGYEQYF. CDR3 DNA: TGTGCTAGTGGTTTCGGGGACACCCGGGAAGGGTACGAGCAGTACTTC. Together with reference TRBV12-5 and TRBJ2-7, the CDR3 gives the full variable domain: DARVTQTPRHKVTEMGQEVTMRCQPILGHNTVFWYRQTMMQGLELLAYFRNRAPLDDSGMPKDRFSAEMPDATLATLKIQPSEPRDSAVYFCASGFGDTREGYEQYFGPGTRLTVT.

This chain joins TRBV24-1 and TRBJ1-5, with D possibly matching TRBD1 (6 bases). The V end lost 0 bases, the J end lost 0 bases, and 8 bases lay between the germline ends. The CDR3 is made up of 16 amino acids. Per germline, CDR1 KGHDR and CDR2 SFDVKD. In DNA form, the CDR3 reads TGTGCCACCAGTGATTTGAAGGGGGATAGCAATCAGCCCCAGCATTTT. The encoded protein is CATSDLKGDSNQPQHF.

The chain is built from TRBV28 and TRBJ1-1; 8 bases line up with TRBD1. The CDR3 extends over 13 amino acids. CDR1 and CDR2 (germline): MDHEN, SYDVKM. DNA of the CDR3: TGTGTTGCAGGGGGCGGGATGAACACTGAAGCTTTCTTT. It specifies CVAGGGMNTEAFF.

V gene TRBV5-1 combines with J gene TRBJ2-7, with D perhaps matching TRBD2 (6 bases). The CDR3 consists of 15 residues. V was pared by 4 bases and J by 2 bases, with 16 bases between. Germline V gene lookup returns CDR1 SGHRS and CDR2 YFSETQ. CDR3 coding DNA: TGCGCCAGCAGCCTAACGGCGGGAAATGCCTACGAGCAGTACGTC. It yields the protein CASSLTAGNAYEQYV.

CDR3 DNA: TGTGCCAGCAGGGCAGGGGGCTATAGCAATCAGCCCCAGCATTTT. This sequence encodes CASRAGGYSNQPQHF. The rearrangement uses TRBV2 and TRBJ1-5; 8 nucleotides match TRBD1. The CDR3 contains 15 residues. V was clipped by 6 bases and J by 0 bases; unmatched bases: 4. Germline V CDR1 and CDR2: SNHLY, FYNNEI.

DNA for the CDR3: TGTGCCTGGAGCGGGGATCGAAGAAACACTGAAGCTTTCTTT. Its translation is CAWSGDRRNTEAFF. This chain uses TRBV30 with TRBJ1-1, with D unresolved. V lost 3 bases and J lost 2, with 13 bases in between. The length of the CDR3 is 14 residues. Germline V gene lookup returns CDR1 GTSNPN and CDR2 SVGIG (reference sequence). Full variable domain (outside the CDR3, taken from reference TRBV30 and TRBJ1-1): SQTIHQWPATLVQPVGSPLSLECTVEGTSNPNLYWYRQAAGRGLQLLFYSVGIGQISSEVPQNLSASRPQDRQFILSSKKLLLSDSGFYLCAWSGDRRNTEAFFGQGTRLTVV.

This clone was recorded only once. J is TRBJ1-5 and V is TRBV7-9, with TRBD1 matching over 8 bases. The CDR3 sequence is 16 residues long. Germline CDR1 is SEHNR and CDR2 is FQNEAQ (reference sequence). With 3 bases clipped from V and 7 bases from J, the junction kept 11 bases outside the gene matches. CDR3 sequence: CASSFSVGQARQPQHF. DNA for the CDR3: TGTGCCAGCAGCTTTTCCGTGGGACAGGCTAGGCAGCCCCAGCATTTT.

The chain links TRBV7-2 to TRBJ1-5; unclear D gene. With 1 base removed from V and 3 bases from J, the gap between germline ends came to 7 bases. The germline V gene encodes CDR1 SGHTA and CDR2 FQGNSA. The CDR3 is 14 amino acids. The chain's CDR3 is CASSLGGNNQPQHF. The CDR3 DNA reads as TGTGCCAGCAGCTTAGGCGGGAACAATCAGCCCCAGCATTTT.

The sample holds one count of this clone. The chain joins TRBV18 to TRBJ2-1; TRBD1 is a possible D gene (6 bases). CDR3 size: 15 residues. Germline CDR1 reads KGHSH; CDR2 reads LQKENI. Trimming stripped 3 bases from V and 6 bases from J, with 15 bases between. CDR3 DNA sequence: TGTGCCAGCTCACCCGGACAGCAGGTGGGCAATGAGCAGTTCTTC. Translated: CASSPGQQVGNEQFF.

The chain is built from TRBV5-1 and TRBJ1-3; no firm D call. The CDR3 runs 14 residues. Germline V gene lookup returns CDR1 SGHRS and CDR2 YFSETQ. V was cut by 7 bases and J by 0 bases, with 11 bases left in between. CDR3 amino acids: CASQRESSGNTIYF. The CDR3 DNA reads TGCGCCAGCCAACGCGAGAGCTCTGGAAACACCATATATTTT.

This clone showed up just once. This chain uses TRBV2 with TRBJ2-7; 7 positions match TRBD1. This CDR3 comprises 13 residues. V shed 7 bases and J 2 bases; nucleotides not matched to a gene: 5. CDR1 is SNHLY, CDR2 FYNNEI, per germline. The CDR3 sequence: CASNIDRAYEQYF. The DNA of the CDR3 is TGTGCCAGCAATATCGACAGGGCCTACGAGCAGTACTTC.